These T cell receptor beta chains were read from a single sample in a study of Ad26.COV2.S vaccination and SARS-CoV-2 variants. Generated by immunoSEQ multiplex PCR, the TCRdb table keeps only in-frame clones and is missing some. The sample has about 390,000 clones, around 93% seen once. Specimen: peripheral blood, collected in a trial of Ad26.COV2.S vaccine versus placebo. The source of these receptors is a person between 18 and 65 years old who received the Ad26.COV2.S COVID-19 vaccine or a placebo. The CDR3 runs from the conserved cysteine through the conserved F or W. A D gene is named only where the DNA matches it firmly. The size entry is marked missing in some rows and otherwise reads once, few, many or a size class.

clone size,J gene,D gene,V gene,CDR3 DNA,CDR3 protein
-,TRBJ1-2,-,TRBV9,TGTGCCAGCAGCATTATCGGCGGTGGCTACACCTTC,CASSIIGGGYTF
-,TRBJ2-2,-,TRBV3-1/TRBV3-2,TGTGCCAGCAGCCAACGGGGTAACACCGGGGAGCTGTTTTTT,CASSQRGNTGELFF
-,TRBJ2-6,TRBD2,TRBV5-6,TGTGCCAGCAGCCGGGGGGTCTTTGGGGCCAACGTCCTGACTTTC,CASSRGVFGANVLTF
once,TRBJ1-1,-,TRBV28,TGTGCCAGCAGCATGAACACTGAAGCTTTCTTT,CASSMNTEAFF
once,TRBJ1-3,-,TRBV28,TGTGCCAGCACCCAATCCCACCCCGGGGACACCATATATTTT,CASTQSHPGDTIYF
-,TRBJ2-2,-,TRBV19,TGTGCCAGTAGTAAAGGACCCTCCAGCGGGGAGCTGTTTTTT,CASSKGPSSGELFF
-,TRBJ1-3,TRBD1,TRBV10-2,TGCGCCAGCACCGAGGACAGGGGAAGAAACACCATATATTTT,CASTEDRGRNTIYF
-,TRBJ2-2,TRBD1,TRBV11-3,TGTGCCAGCAGCTCCCGGGACAGGGGATCCGGGGAGCTGTTTTTT,CASSSRDRGSGELFF
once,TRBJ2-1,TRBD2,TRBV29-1,TGCAGCGTTGAGCGGGGGTCATCCTACAATGAGCAGTTCTTC,CSVERGSSYNEQFF
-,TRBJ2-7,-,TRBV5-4,TGTGCCAGCAGCTTGGCTAGAGGCGTTTCCCACTCCTACGAGCAGTACTTC,CASSLARGVSHSYEQYF
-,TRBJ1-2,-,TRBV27,TGTGCCAGCAGTTTAGGGCCCGGGAGGGAAAATTTTGTCTATGGCTACACCTTC,CASSLGPGRENFVYGYTF
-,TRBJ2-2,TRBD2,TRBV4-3,TGCGCCAGCAGCCGAAGGCGGACTAGCGGGGGGGTGAACACCGGGGAGCTGTTTTTT,CASSRRRTSGGVNTGELFF
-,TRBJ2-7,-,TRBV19,TGTGCCAGTAGTGACCGAGACTACGAGCAGTACTTC,CASSDRDYEQYF
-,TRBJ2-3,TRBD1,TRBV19,TGTGCCAGTAGTATAGCTGGACAGGGGGCGCGTGCAGATACGCAGTATTTT,CASSIAGQGARADTQYF
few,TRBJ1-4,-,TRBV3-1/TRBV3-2,TGTGCCAGTGCGCAAGGGCCAACTAATGAAAAACTGTTTTTT,CASAQGPTNEKLFF
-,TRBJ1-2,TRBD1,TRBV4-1,TGCGCCAGCAGCCAACCCATGAGCAGGGGGGGAGGCTACACCTTC,CASSQPMSRGGGYTF
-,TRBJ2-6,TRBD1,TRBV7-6,TGTGCCAGCAGCGGGGACAGGGGGCGTCTAAGTGGGGCCAACGTCCTGACTTTC,CASSGDRGRLSGANVLTF
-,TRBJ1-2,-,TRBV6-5,TGTGCCAGCAGTTACTCGGTGATTTCTAACTATGGCTACACCTTC,CASSYSVISNYGYTF
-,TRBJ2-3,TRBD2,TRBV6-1,TGTGCCAGCAGTGATTATGTAGCGGGGGGGAGACAAGATACGCAGTATTTT,CASSDYVAGGRQDTQYF
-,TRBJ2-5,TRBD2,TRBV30,TGTGCCTGGAGGATTGCGGGGGGGCCGGAGACCCAGTACTTC,CAWRIAGGPETQYF
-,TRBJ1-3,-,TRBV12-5,TGTGCTAGTGGTTTGGTACTGGGGACTAAATCGGGAAACACCATATATTTT,CASGLVLGTKSGNTIYF
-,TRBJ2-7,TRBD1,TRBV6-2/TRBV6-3,TGTGCCAGCAGTTCCAGGGACAGGGCGAACGAGCAGTACTTC,CASSSRDRANEQYF
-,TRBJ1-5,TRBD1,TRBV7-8,TGTGCCAGCAGCTTATTAGGGGCCCCGGGACAGGGAGCTACGTTGCCCCAGCATTTT,CASSLLGAPGQGATLPQHF
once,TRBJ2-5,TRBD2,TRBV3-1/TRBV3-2,TGTGCCAGCAGCCCAGGGACTAGCGGGACCCCAGAGACCCAGTACTTC,CASSPGTSGTPETQYF
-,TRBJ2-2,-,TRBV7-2,TGTGCCAGCAGCTTAGTGGCCCGGCGGACCGGGGAGCTGTTTTTT,CASSLVARRTGELFF
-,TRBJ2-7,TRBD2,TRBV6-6,TGTGCCAGCACCTTAGCGGGGGGCGTCTACGAGCAGTACTTC,CASTLAGGVYEQYF
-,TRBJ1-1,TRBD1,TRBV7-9,TGTGCCAGCCGTCCACAGGGGGCGATAAGAACTGAAGCTTTCTTT,CASRPQGAIRTEAFF
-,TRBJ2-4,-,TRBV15,TGTGCCACCAGCAGATCGAGGGAAAACATTCAGTACTTC,CATSRSRENIQYF
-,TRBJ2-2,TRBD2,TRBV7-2,TGTGCCAGCAGCTTAAGGCTAGCGGGGGGGCTGGGCTCAACCGGGGAGCTGTTTTTT,CASSLRLAGGLGSTGELFF
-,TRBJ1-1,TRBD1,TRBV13,TGTGCCAGCAGCATAACACCGACAGGGAGCACTGAAGCTTTCTTT,CASSITPTGSTEAFF
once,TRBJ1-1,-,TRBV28,TGTGCCAGCAGTTGGCGGGTGTCCGCTGAAGCTTTCTTT,CASSWRVSAEAFF
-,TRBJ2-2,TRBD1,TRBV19,TGTGCCAGTAGTACCCAGGGGGCTCGGACCGGGGAGCTGTTTTTT,CASSTQGARTGELFF
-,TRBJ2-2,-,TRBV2,TGTGCCAGCAGCGAAGAGAGACCGGGCCTGAACACCGGGGAGCTGTTTTTT,CASSEERPGLNTGELFF
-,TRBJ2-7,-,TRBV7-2,TGTGCCAGCAGCTTTTGGACGGGGACCTACGAGCAGTACTTC,CASSFWTGTYEQYF
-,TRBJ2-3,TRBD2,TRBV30,TGTGCCGGACGGGGGGGGGCGCGTGGAATTAGGCCAGATACGCAGTATTTT,CAGRGGARGIRPDTQYF
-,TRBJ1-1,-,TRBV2,TGTGCCAGCCGGACAGAGAACACTGAAGCTTTCTTT,CASRTENTEAFF
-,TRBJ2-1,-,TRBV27,TGTGCCAGCAGTAGTCGGGGGTACAATGAGCAGTTCTTC,CASSSRGYNEQFF
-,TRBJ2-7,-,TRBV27,TGTGCCAGCAGTTCCCGACAGAGCTCCTACGAGCAGTACTTC,CASSSRQSSYEQYF
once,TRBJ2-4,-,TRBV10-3,TGTGCCATCAGTGTCGGGGCAGGGGAGGACATTCAGTACTTC,CAISVGAGEDIQYF
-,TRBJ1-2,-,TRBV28,TGTGCCAGCAGTTTAAGGCGGCAGCTCTATGGCTACACCTTC,CASSLRRQLYGYTF
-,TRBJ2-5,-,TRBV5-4,TGTGCCAGCAGCTTCGGACCCCCTCAAGAGACCCAGTACTTC,CASSFGPPQETQYF
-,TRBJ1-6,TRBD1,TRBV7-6,TGTGCCAGCAGCTTATCTCCGGGACAGGGGGCGCGGACCTATAATTCACCCCTCCACTTT,CASSLSPGQGARTYNSPLHF
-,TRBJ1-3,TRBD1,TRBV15,TGTGCCACCAGCAGATCTTCTGGACAGGGGGCAAACACCATATATTTT,CATSRSSGQGANTIYF
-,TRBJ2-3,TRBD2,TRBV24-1,TGTGCCACCAGTGATTCGGGGGGAGATACGCAGTATTTT,CATSDSGGDTQYF
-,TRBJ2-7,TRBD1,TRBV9,TGTGCCAGCAGTCCCACCCTGACAGGGCAACCCCAATTC,CASSPTLTGQPQF
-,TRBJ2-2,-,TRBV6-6,TGTGCCAGCAGTTACTCCTGGACACTGAACACCGGGGAGCTGTTTTTT,CASSYSWTLNTGELFF
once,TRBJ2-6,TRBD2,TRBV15,TGTGCCACCAGTATCGGGGGGTCCGGGGCCAACGTCCTGACTTTC,CATSIGGSGANVLTF
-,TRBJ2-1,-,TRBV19,TGTGCCAGTAGTCCTTGGGGGCGCGGCAATGAGCAGTTCTTC,CASSPWGRGNEQFF
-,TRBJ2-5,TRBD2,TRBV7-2,TGTGCCAGCAGGCAGCGGGGCCAAGAGACCCAGTACTTC,CASRQRGQETQYF
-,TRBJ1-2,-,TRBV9,TGTGCCAGCAGCGTAGGGACACCTAGGTCGTATGGCTACACCTTC,CASSVGTPRSYGYTF
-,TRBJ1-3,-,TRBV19,TGTGCCAGTAGAAGGGAGGGCCACTCTGGAAACACCATATATTTT,CASRREGHSGNTIYF
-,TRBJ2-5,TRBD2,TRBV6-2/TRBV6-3,TGTGCCAGCAGTTACGCGGGAGGCCAGTACTTC,CASSYAGGQYF
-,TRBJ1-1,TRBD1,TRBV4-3,TGCGCCAGCAGCCAAGACGGGACAGCGAACACTGAAGCTTTCTTT,CASSQDGTANTEAFF
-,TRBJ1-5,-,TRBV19,TGTGCCAGTAACTCGCCCCCCGGGACAAGCCCGAATTACAATCAGCCCCAGCATTTT,CASNSPPGTSPNYNQPQHF
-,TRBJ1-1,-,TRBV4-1,TGCGCCAGCAGCCATCGGGGGGTATCAGTGGAGTTCACTGAAGCTTTCTTT,CASSHRGVSVEFTEAFF
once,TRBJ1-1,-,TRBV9,TGTGCCAGCAGCCTCTCGGGGGCACAGGGAGGGGACACTGAAGCTTTCTTT,CASSLSGAQGGDTEAFF
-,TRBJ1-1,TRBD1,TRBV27,TGTGCCAGCAGTTCCGCCGGGACAGGGGGTGGGAACACTGAAGCTTTCTTT,CASSSAGTGGGNTEAFF